This T cell receptor (beta chain) was sequenced during a study of T cells after yellow fever vaccination. Template switching with 5'RACE generated the TCR cDNA and added a universal primer site and UMIs. MiXCR, applied by TCRdb to the 5' RACE reads, yields one record per CDR3 protein. Here the sample spans over 300,000 distinct CDR3 sequences, 3% to 4.5% being singletons. Study-level results: Reappearance after the booster was seen for most primary-vaccination clones, at 95% to 96% CD4 and around 90% CD8. It was the secondary response that reached its peak faster, day 5 versus 15, but it was weaker. Contamination by abundant bulk-population clonotypes could be present in FACS-sorted repertoires.

As regards this clonotype: Its antigen is unidentified.

The V end was cut by 6 bases, the J end by 3 bases, with 19 bases between. Germline-derived CDR1 and CDR2 are SGHRS and YFSETQ. CDR3 length: 16 amino acids. The chain is built from TRBV5-1 and TRBJ2-1; D call uncertain. This sequence originates from a man between 18 and 29 years old who received the YFV17D yellow fever vaccine. The specimen was PBMCs, collected on the day of the yellow fever booster vaccination. The CDR3 nucleotides read TGCGCCAGCACCACCGACGCCTACCCAAACTACAATGAGCAGTTCTTC. The encoded protein is CASTTDAYPNYNEQFF.